This T cell receptor beta chain was documented in a study of blood T cells in healthy people across ages. For the second PCR, which ran for about 7 to 11 cycles, a sample-barcoded 5' primer and a J-beta primer mix were used. TCRdb analysed the 5' RACE reads with MiXCR anew, one entry per CDR3 protein. In the table there are some 750,000 distinct CDR3 sequences, about 20% of which are singletons. Material for sequencing was blood. This TCR was sampled from a man in his 70s in good health.

In nucleotides, the CDR3 is TGTGCCAGTAGTGACTGGGGGCGGAGTAATGAAAAACTGTTTTTT. This gives the protein CASSDWGRSNEKLFF. The chain combines TRBV19 with TRBJ1-4, with D possibly being TRBD1 (6 bases). The CDR3 runs 15 residues. Trimming removed 5 bases from V and 4 bases from J, with 14 bases in between. The V gene's germline CDR1 is LNHDA and CDR2 SQIVND (reference sequence).